This T cell receptor (beta chain) was identified during a study of beta chain features in type 1 diabetes. Whole-study findings and limits: Moderate yet significant TCRB CDR3 shortening was seen in Type 1 diabetes patients in all four CD4+ subsets. The naive, central memory and Treg TCRB repertoires of patients appeared to be more similar to one another than those of healthy donors.

Reverse transcription of all isolated RNA meant that expressed TCRB transcripts were sequenced. This table comes from immunoSEQ multiplex PCR, and its TCRdb copy is limited to in-frame clones, with some not included. The sample comprises about 150,000 clones, about a tenth of which are singletons, and more than 0.4% rests with the top ten. The germline V gene encodes CDR1 SEHNR and CDR2 FQNEAQ (reference sequence). Trimming took 2 bases from V and 0 from J, leaving 12 bases between them. CDR3 size: 16 residues. Researchers reported sorting CD4+ naive, central memory, regulatory and stem cell-like memory cells via CD45RO/CCR7/CD25/CD127/CD95/CD27. Concerning this clone: What it binds is unknown.

This receptor was identified in a man aged 25 to 40 with type 1 diabetes. The sample comprised central memory CD4+ T cells from blood. The V and J genes are TRBV7-9 and TRBJ2-3, with a possible D match to TRBD2 (6 bases). The CDR3 coding sequence is TGTGCCAGCAGCTTAAATAGCGGCTCTAGCACAGATACGCAGTATTTT. It encodes CASSLNSGSSTDTQYF.